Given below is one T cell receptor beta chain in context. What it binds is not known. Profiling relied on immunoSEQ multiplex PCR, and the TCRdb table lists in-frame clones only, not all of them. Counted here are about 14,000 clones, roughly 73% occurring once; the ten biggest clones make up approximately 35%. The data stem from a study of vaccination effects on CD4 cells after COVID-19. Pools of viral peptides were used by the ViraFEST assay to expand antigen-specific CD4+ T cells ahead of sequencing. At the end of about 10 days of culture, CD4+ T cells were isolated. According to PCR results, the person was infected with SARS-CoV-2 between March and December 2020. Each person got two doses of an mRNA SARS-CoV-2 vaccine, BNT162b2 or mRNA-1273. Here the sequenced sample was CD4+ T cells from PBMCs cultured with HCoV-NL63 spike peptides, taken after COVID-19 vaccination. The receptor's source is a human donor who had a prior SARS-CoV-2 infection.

CDR3 in amino acids: CASSAFGGAFSAFSYNEQFF. The CDR3 DNA sequence: TGCGCCAGCAGTGCGTTTGGGGGGGCTTTTTCTGCATTCTCCTACAATGAGCAGTTCTTC. This chain joins TRBV10-1 and TRBJ2-1; perhaps TRBD2 as D (7 bases). Germline assignment: CDR1 WNHNN and CDR2 SYGVQD (reference sequence). The CDR3 spans 20 residues. The V gene lost 4 bases and the J gene lost 0 bases, with 25 bases spanning the gap.